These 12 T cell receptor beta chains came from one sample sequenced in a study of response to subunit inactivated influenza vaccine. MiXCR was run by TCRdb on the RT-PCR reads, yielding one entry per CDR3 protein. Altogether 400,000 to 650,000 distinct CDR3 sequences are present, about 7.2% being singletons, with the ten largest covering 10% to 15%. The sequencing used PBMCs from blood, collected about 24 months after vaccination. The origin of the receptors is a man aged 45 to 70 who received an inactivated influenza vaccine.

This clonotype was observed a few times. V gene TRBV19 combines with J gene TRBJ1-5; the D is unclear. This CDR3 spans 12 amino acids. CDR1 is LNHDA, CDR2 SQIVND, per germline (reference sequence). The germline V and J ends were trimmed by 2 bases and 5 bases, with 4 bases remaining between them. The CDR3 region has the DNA TGTGCCAGTAGTATAACGGATCAGCCCCAGCATTTT. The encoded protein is CASSITDQPQHF.

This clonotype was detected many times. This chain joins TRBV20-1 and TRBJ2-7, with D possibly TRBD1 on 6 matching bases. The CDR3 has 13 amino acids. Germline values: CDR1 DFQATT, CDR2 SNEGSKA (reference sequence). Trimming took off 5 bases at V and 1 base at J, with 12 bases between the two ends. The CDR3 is CSAGRGISYEQYF. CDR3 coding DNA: TGCAGTGCTGGCAGGGGAATTTCCTACGAGCAGTACTTC.

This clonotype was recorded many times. CDR3: CASGVRDLASYEQYF. CDR3 coding DNA: TGTGCCAGCGGTGTGAGGGACTTAGCTTCATACGAGCAGTACTTC. The V gene is TRBV27, the J gene TRBJ2-7, with D perhaps TRBD2 (6 bases). The CDR3 is 15 amino acids. Germline loops: CDR1 MNHEY, CDR2 SMNVEV (reference sequence). V shed 8 bases and J shed 4 bases, with 21 bases lying between them.

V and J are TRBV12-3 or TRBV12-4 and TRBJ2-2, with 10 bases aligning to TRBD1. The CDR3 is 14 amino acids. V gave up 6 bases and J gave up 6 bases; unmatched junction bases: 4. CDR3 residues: CASSRDRGSGELFF. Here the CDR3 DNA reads TGTGCCAGCAGCAGGGACAGGGGCTCCGGGGAGCTGTTTTTT.

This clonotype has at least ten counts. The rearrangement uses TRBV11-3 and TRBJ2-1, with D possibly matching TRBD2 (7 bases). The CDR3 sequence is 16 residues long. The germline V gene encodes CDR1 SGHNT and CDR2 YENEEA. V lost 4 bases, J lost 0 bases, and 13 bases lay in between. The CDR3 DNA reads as TGTGCCAGCAGCTCGGGGGGCTCAAGCTCCTACAATGAGCAGTTCTTC. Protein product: CASSSGGSSSYNEQFF.

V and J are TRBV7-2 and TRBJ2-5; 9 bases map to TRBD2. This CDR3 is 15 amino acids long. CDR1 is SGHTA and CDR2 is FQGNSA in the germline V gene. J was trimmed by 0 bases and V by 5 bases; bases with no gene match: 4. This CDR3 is CASSIIAGDQETQYF. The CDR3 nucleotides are TGTGCCAGCAGCATAATAGCGGGGGACCAAGAGACCCAGTACTTC. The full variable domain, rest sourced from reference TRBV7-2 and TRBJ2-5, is GAGVSQSPSNKVTEKGKDVELRCDPISGHTALYWYRQSLGQGLEFLIYFQGNSAPDKSGLPSDRFSAERTGGSVSTLTIQRTQQEDSAVYLCASSIIAGDQETQYFGPGTRLLVL.

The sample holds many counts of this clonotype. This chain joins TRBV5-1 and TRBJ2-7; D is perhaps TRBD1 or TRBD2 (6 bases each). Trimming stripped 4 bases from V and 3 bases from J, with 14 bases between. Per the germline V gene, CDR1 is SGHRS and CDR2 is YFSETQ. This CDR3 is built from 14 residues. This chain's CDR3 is CASSIVGGNYEQYF. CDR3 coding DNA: TGCGCCAGCAGCATCGTGGGGGGCAACTACGAGCAGTACTTC.

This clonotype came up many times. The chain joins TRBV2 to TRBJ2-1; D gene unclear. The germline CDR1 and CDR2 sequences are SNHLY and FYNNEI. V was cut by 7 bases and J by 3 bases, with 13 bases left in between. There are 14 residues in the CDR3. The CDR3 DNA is TGTGCCAGCATGGTTGGAGAAAACTACAATGAGCAGTTCTTC. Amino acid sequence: CASMVGENYNEQFF.

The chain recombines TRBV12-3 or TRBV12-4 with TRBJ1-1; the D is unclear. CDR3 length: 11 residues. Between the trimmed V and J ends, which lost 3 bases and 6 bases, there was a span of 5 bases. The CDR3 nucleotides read TGTGCCAGCAGTTTGCGGCCTGAAGCTTTCTTT. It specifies CASSLRPEAFF.

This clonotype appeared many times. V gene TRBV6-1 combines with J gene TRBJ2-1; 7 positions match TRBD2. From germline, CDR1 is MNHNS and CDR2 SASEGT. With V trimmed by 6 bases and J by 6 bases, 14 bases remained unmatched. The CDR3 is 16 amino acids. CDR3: CASRGLWGGPSNEQFF. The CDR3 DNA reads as TGTGCCAGCAGAGGACTCTGGGGAGGGCCCTCCAATGAGCAGTTCTTC.

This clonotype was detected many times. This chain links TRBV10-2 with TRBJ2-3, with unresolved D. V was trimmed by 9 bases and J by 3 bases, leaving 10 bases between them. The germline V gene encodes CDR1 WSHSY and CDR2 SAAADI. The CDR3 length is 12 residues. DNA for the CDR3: TGCGCCAGTGGAGTTGGGACAGATACGCAGTATTTT. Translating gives CASGVGTDTQYF.

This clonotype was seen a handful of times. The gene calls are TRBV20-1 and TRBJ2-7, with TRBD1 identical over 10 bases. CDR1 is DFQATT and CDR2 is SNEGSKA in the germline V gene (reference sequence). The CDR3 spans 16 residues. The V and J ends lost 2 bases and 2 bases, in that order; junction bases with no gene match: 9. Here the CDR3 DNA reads TGCAGTGCTAGACCCCCGACAGGGGGCGAACCCTACGAGCAGTACTTC. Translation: CSARPPTGGEPYEQYF.